The 19 T cell receptor beta chains reported below all come from one sample, sequenced in a study of OX40 agonist ivuxolimab in advanced cancers. Clones were read by immunoSEQ multiplex PCR, and TCRdb kept only the in-frame ones, dropping some. The data hold tens of thousands of clones, with about 92% observed a single time. Source: CD4+ or CD8+ T cells sorted from blood, taken in a trial of the OX40 agonist ivuxolimab. The receptors come from an adult with an advanced solid tumor such as melanoma, head and neck, liver or kidney cancer.

Remarks on this clone: An end of the junction differs from the germline gene, which may be a read error. CDR3 amino acids: CASSLSMDF. In DNA form, the CDR3 reads TGCGCCAGCAGCCTGTCGATGGACTTC. The chain carries TRBV5-1 and TRBJ2-4; D gene unclear. The germline V gene has CDR1 SGHRS and CDR2 YFSETQ. This CDR3 comprises 9 residues.

The CDR3 bases are TGTGCCAGCAGCCAAGCGACAGGGATCCCCTACGAGCAGTACTTC. Translating gives CASSQATGIPYEQYF. This chain uses TRBV4-2 with TRBJ2-5, with 7 bases that match TRBD1. Judging by the DNA end, TRBJ2-7 fits better; the J call may be wrong. Germline lookup yields CDR1 LGHNA and CDR2 YNFKEQ. The CDR3 runs to 15 residues.

The J gene is TRBJ1-2, the V gene TRBV9, with TRBD1 identical over 10 bases. CDR1 and CDR2 (germline): SGDLS, YYNGEE. This CDR3 contains 16 residues. J gave up 2 bases and V 3 bases, and 7 bases lay outside the gene matches. For the CDR3, the DNA is TGTGCCAGCAGCGGGACGGGACAGGGGTTCAACTATGGCTACACCTTC. Its translation: CASSGTGQGFNYGYTF.

The rearrangement uses TRBV7-8 and TRBJ1-2, with a tentative D call TRBD1 (6 bases). Germline loops: CDR1 SGHVS, CDR2 FQNEAQ. The CDR3 consists of 14 residues. V shed 1 base and J shed 6 bases, with 12 bases lying between them. The CDR3 DNA sequence: TGTGCCAGCAGCTTAGGCAGGGGCGGGGATGGCTACACCTTC. Translated: CASSLGRGGDGYTF.

This chain uses TRBV10-3 with TRBJ2-3, with 14 bases matching TRBD2. The junction had 7 bases not matched to a gene; V was cut back by 2 bases and J by 6 bases. Germline values: CDR1 ENHRY, CDR2 SYGVKD. The CDR3 is 17 amino acids. The CDR3 region is CAISELTSGGAGDTQYF. The CDR3 DNA reads TGTGCCATCAGTGAGCTGACTAGCGGGGGGGCGGGTGATACGCAGTATTTT.

The V call is TRBV27, the J call TRBJ2-1; TRBD2 matches 7 bases. Germline loops: CDR1 MNHEY, CDR2 SMNVEV (reference sequence). The CDR3 length is 16 residues. V dropped 6 bases and J dropped 0; count of bases not matched to a gene: 8. CDR3 residues: CASSYLGGYSYNEQFF. The CDR3 DNA follows: TGTGCCAGCAGCTACCTCGGGGGGTACTCCTACAATGAGCAGTTCTTC.

The chain employs TRBV7-9 and TRBJ2-1; TRBD2 is a possible D gene (7 bases). Germline assignment: CDR1 SEHNR and CDR2 FQNEAQ (reference sequence). The V gene lost 5 bases and the J gene lost 8 bases, with 13 bases spanning the gap. This CDR3 is built from 13 residues. For the CDR3, the DNA is TGTGCCAGCAGCGGTAGAGGGGGGGATGAGCAGTTCTTC. As protein: CASSGRGGDEQFF.

The V and J genes are TRBV2 and TRBJ2-1; the match to TRBD2 covers 12 bases. After removal of 4 bases from V and 7 bases from J, the junction contained 8 bases not matched to a gene. CDR1 is SNHLY and CDR2 is FYNNEI in the germline V gene. The CDR3 loop spans 16 amino acids. The CDR3 loop reads CASSASLAGGWNEQFF. The CDR3 coding sequence is TGTGCCAGCAGTGCAAGCCTAGCGGGGGGGTGGAATGAGCAGTTCTTC. Full variable domain (remainder filled in from reference TRBV2 and TRBJ2-1): EPEVTQTPSHQVTQMGQEVILRCVPISNHLYFYWYRQILGQKVEFLVSFYNNEISEKSEIFDDQFSVERPDGSNFTLKIRSTKLEDSAMYFCASSASLAGGWNEQFFGPGTRLTVL.

The gene calls are TRBV5-4 and TRBJ1-2; TRBD1 is a possible D gene (5 bases). Trimming pared 4 bases from V and 0 bases from J, leaving 13 bases between. Per germline, CDR1 SGHNT and CDR2 YYREEE (reference sequence). There are 15 residues in the CDR3. CDR3 coding DNA: TGTGCCAGCAGCCCCGGGGGAGGGGCTAACTATGGCTACACCTTC. It encodes CASSPGGGANYGYTF.

CDR3 sequence reads: CASSEAGGPLEQYF. CDR3 DNA sequence: TGTGCCAGCAGTGAAGCCGGTGGCCCTCTTGAGCAGTACTTC. The chain is built from TRBV6-1 and TRBJ2-5; no clear D. The V end lost 0 bases, the J end lost 11 bases, and 16 bases lay between the germline ends. The CDR3 contains 14 residues. From germline, CDR1 is MNHNS and CDR2 SASEGT.

The V gene is TRBV11-2, the J gene TRBJ1-1; D gene uncertain. The CDR3 has 14 amino acids. Trimming took off 5 bases at V and 1 base at J, with 11 bases between the two ends. Per germline, CDR1 SGHAT and CDR2 FQNNGV. The CDR3: CASSLRQRNTEAFF. For the CDR3, the DNA is TGTGCCAGCAGCCTGCGACAAAGGAACACTGAAGCTTTCTTT.

The rearrangement uses TRBV27 and TRBJ2-5, with TRBD2 identical over 9 bases. The CDR3 is 15 amino acids. CDR1 and CDR2 from the germline V gene are MNHEY and SMNVEV (reference sequence). Trimming at V came to 7 bases and at J to 4 bases, leaving 10 bases not matched to a gene. The CDR3 DNA reads as TGTGCCAGCACCCTAATTAGCGGGGGTGGAGAGACCCAGTACTTC. Protein product: CASTLISGGGETQYF.

This chain connects TRBV7-6 to TRBJ1-1, with D unresolved. The CDR3 runs to 12 residues. V lost 2 bases to trimming and J lost 0 bases, with 1 base between them. Germline CDR1 is SGHVS and CDR2 is FNYEAQ. CDR3 coding DNA: TGTGCCAGCAGCTTATTGAACACTGAAGCTTTCTTT. It specifies CASSLLNTEAFF.

The genes are TRBV5-1 and TRBJ2-7, with TRBD2 matching over 10 bases. The CDR3 consists of 14 residues. V shed 4 bases, J shed 2 bases, and the junction held 3 bases outside the gene matches. Germline CDR1 is SGHRS and CDR2 is YFSETQ. The CDR3 nucleotides read TGCGCCAGCAGCCTAGCGGGGGCCGCCTACGAGCAGTACTTC. Translated: CASSLAGAAYEQYF.

The chain couples TRBV6-6 to TRBJ2-1; 9 bases fit TRBD1. This CDR3 is built from 15 residues. The V gene's germline CDR1 is MNHNY and CDR2 SVGAGI (reference sequence). Trimming cost V 4 bases and J 4 bases; bases outside gene matches: 5. CDR3 in amino acids: CASSWPGQGYNEQFF. For the CDR3, the DNA is TGTGCCAGCAGTTGGCCGGGACAGGGTTACAATGAGCAGTTCTTC.

The genes are TRBV7-9 and TRBJ2-5; 10 bases are shared with TRBD1. V shed 1 base, J shed 5 bases, and the junction held 10 bases outside the gene matches. This CDR3 region has 17 residues. The germline CDR1 and CDR2 sequences are SEHNR and FQNEAQ (reference sequence). CDR3 nucleotides: TGTGCCAGCAGCTTAGATTTGACAGGGGGCCTTGGGGAGACCCAGTACTTC. Residues: CASSLDLTGGLGETQYF.

The chain links TRBV27 to TRBJ2-7; D unclear. This CDR3 spans 14 amino acids. V was trimmed by 3 bases and J by 3 bases, leaving 12 bases between them. Germline CDR1 is MNHEY and CDR2 is SMNVEV (reference sequence). In nucleotides, the CDR3 is TGTGCCAGCAGTTTTTTTTTGGGCAGCTACGAGCAGTACTTC. It yields the protein CASSFFLGSYEQYF.

Only a few counts were recorded for this clone. V and J are TRBV10-3 and TRBJ1-1; unclear D gene. Germline V lookup: CDR1 ENHRY, CDR2 SYGVKD. This CDR3 contains 13 residues. V dropped 1 base and J dropped 5 bases, with 8 bases sitting between them. The CDR3 loop reads CAISEFLGTEAFF. Written as DNA, the CDR3 is TGTGCCATCAGTGAGTTCCTGGGGACTGAAGCTTTCTTT.

The chain has TRBV7-9 and TRBJ1-1; 8 bases fit TRBD1. The CDR3 totals 13 residues. V lost 5 bases, J lost 7 bases, and 6 bases stayed unmatched. Germline values: CDR1 SEHNR, CDR2 FQNEAQ (reference sequence). This CDR3 reads CASSQGTGGEAFF. CDR3 in DNA: TGTGCCAGCAGCCAGGGGACAGGTGGTGAAGCTTTCTTT.